The clone carrying this T cell receptor (beta chain) was detected ten times or more. Its matching antigen is unknown. Researchers amplified the TCR beta CDR3 regions from RNA transcripts. Carried out on the TCR CDR3, a first-round RT-PCR used the HTBI primer set. MiXCR, applied by TCRdb to the multiplex PCR reads, yields one record per CDR3 protein. Among nearly 600,000 distinct CDR3 sequences listed, 11% to 15% were seen once. This entry is derived from a study of T cells in Graves' hyperthyroidism and ophthalmopathy. Study-wide points: Among clonotypes expanded in thyroid above 0.001, most were also found in blood.

Diagnosing involved the use of clinical symptoms, serum thyroxine and TRAb, thyroid ultrasound and orbital computed tomography. Trimming shortened V by 5 bases and J by 2 bases, and 19 bases separated the two germline ends. The length of the CDR3 is 16 residues. Germline loops: CDR1 MNHEY, CDR2 SMNVEV (reference sequence). This chain connects TRBV27 to TRBJ2-7, with D perhaps TRBD2 (5 bases). The sequencing input was blood. The receptor was derived from a young woman with Graves' ophthalmopathy. CDR3 region: CASSLAPGQNPYEQYF. The CDR3, as DNA: TGTGCCAGCAGTCTAGCACCCGGCCAAAACCCCTACGAGCAGTACTTC.